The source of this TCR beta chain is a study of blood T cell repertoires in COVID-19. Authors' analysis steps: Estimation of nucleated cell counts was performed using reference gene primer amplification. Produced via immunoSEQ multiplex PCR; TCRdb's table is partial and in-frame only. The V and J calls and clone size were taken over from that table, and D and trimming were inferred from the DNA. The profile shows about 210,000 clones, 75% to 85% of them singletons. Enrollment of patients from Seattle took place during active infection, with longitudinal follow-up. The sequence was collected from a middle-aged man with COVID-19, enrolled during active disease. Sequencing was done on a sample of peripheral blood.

The CDR3, as DNA: TGTGCCAGCAGCTTGCACCCAGGGCTGGTTCAGGCTGAAGCTTTCTTT. Translated, it gives CASSLHPGLVQAEAFF. The chain recombines TRBV5-4 with TRBJ1-1, with a weak D call TRBD1 (5 bases). The CDR3 sequence is 16 residues long. CDR1 is SGHNT, CDR2 YYREEE, per germline (reference sequence). The V end lost 1 base, the J end lost 6 bases, and 19 bases lay between the germline ends.